This T cell receptor beta chain was identified in a study of cytomegalovirus exposure and HLA in healthy donors. Looking at the study overall: The roughly 130 validation repertoires were reported in a later analysis to have been generated on the same platform as the approximately 700 first-cohort repertoires. Study-level points and caveats: Listed as cytomegalovirus-associated were 150 or so TCR beta chains. It was reported that the classifier diagnosed cytomegalovirus status with high specificity and sensitivity in both the original and validation cohorts. Despite most TCR sequences being rare, some public TCRs occurred in many donors.

The V gene end was trimmed by 4 bases and the J gene end by 6 bases; junction bases not matched to a gene: 17. CDR1 is SGHRS, CDR2 YFSETQ, per germline. The CDR3 loop spans 17 amino acids. The repertoire was sequenced with immunoSEQ multiplex PCR; TCRdb's copy has only in-frame clones and lacks some. The sample lists roughly 68,000 clones, around 88% occurring once. Notes on this clone: Its antigen is as yet unknown.

V usage is TRBV5-1 and J usage is TRBJ1-1; 8 nucleotides line up with TRBD1. The TCR was taken from a woman aged 18-35 years in good health and CMV-seronegative. The sample consisted of PBMCs. The CDR3 nucleotides are TGCGCCAGCAGCCCTACGCGGACAGGGACGGCGGCCGCTGAAGCTTTCTTT. This translates into CASSPTRTGTAAAEAFF.